What follows are 30 T cell receptor beta chains derived from one specimen sequenced in a study of long-term antiretroviral therapy in people with HIV. Version v3.0 of the immunoSEQ assay was performed at survey level. Assay used: immunoSEQ multiplex PCR; TCRdb lists only in-frame clones, some missing. This sample has 25,000 to 35,000 clones; around 80% occur once, and the top ten carry around 8%. The sequences come from unsorted PBMCs, collected 3.1 years after starting antiretroviral therapy. The receptors shown here come from a woman between 45 and 60 years old with HIV.

The chain is built from TRBV19 and TRBJ1-3; 7 nucleotides agree with TRBD1. Germline V gene sequence: CDR1 LNHDA, CDR2 SQIVND (reference sequence). This CDR3 spans 16 amino acids. The V gene end was trimmed by 0 bases and the J gene end by 3 bases; junction bases not matched to a gene: 5. DNA of the CDR3: TGTGCCAGTAGTATAGATCGGGGGACAGATGGAAACACCATATATTTT. Protein product: CASSIDRGTDGNTIYF.

This chain joins TRBV28 and TRBJ1-2; a possible D gene is TRBD1 (6 bases). The CDR3 extends over 16 amino acids. V was trimmed by 6 bases and J by 4 bases, leaving 21 bases between them. Per the germline V gene, CDR1 is MDHEN and CDR2 is SYDVKM. The CDR3 DNA is TGTGCCAGCAGCCCTGTGACGGCAGGGGCGATCTATGGCTACACCTTC. Protein sequence: CASSPVTAGAIYGYTF.

This sequence joins TRBV7-2 and TRBJ1-1; D possibly corresponds to TRBD1 (5 bases). The CDR3 is made up of 16 amino acids. Germline CDR1 SGHTA, CDR2 FQGNSA. The ends were cut back, 5 bases at V and 1 base at J, with 17 bases in the middle. The CDR3 bases are TGTGCCAGCAGCCCTCCATTCGGGGCAGGGAACACTGAAGCTTTCTTT. It is translated as CASSPPFGAGNTEAFF.

The chain has TRBV27 and TRBJ2-1; D perhaps matches TRBD2 (5 bases). This CDR3 contains 17 residues. The ends were cut back, 3 bases at V and 0 bases at J, with 15 bases in the middle. Germline V gene sequence: CDR1 MNHEY, CDR2 SMNVEV (reference sequence). CDR3 residues: CASSLGPRGISYNEQFF. The CDR3 coding sequence is TGTGCCAGCAGTTTGGGCCCCCGGGGAATCTCCTACAATGAGCAGTTCTTC.

This clone was counted a single time. The rearrangement uses TRBV7-3 and TRBJ2-2; no clear D. The V end lost 2 bases, the J end lost 3 bases, and 13 bases lay between the germline ends. Germline V gives CDR1 SGHTA, CDR2 FQGTGA. The CDR3 is 16 residues long. DNA of the CDR3: TGTGCCAGCAGCTTACGCCCACTTTCCTACACCGGGGAGCTGTTTTTT. The encoded protein is CASSLRPLSYTGELFF.

V usage is TRBV6-1 and J usage is TRBJ1-1; TRBD1 is a possible D gene (6 bases). This CDR3 contains 14 residues. V dropped 2 bases and J dropped 6 bases, with 13 bases sitting between them. Germline CDR1 and CDR2: MNHNS and SASEGT. In nucleotides, the CDR3 is TGTGCCAGCAGTGAATACAGGGTCTTTGCTGAAGCTTTCTTT. Protein sequence: CASSEYRVFAEAFF.

CDR3 loop: CASSLAGGREQFF. Here the CDR3 DNA reads TGTGCCAGCAGCTTAGCGGGGGGGCGTGAGCAGTTCTTC. The chain joins TRBV7-7 to TRBJ2-1; possible D gene TRBD2, 7 bases. V was trimmed by 0 bases and J by 9 bases, leaving 9 bases between them. This CDR3 comprises 13 residues. Per germline, CDR1 SSHAT and CDR2 FNYEAQ (reference sequence). The entire variable domain, with the rest obtained from reference TRBV7-7 and TRBJ2-1, is as follows: GAGVSQSPRYKVTKRGQDVTLRCDPISSHATLYWYQQALGQGPEFLTYFNYEAQPDKSGLPSDRFSAERPEGSISTLTIQRTEQRDSAMYRCASSLAGGREQFFGPGTRLTVL.

This chain joins TRBV6-6 and TRBJ2-1; the match to TRBD1 covers 11 bases. CDR1 and CDR2 (germline): MNHNY, SVGAGI (reference sequence). Unmatched junction bases numbered 4, after V lost 2 bases and J lost 4 bases. The CDR3 loop spans 16 amino acids. The CDR3 nucleotides are TGTGCCAGCAGTTACACCGGGACAGGGGGTTACAATGAGCAGTTCTTC. Protein sequence: CASSYTGTGGYNEQFF.

V and J are TRBV5-1 and TRBJ1-2; D is unclear. The CDR3 has 17 residues. V was pared by 0 bases and J by 7 bases, with 22 bases between. Germline V lookup: CDR1 SGHRS, CDR2 YFSETQ. The CDR3 reads CASSLEAPGRSVGGYTF. The CDR3 nucleotides are TGCGCCAGCAGCTTGGAGGCCCCGGGGAGGAGTGTGGGTGGCTACACCTTC. The entire variable domain, with the rest obtained from reference TRBV5-1 and TRBJ1-2, is as follows: KAGVTQTPRYLIKTRGQQVTLSCSPISGHRSVSWYQQTPGQGLQFLFEYFSETQRNKGNFPGRFSGRQFSNSRSEMNVSTLELGDSALYLCASSLEAPGRSVGGYTFGSGTRLTVV.

The genes are TRBV11-1 and TRBJ2-7; the D gene is possibly TRBD2 (6 bases). Germline CDR1 and CDR2: SGHAT and FQDESV (reference sequence). V lost 4 bases to trimming and J lost 12 bases, with 16 bases between them. This CDR3 spans 12 amino acids. CDR3 sequence: CASSSSGTSGYF. The DNA of the CDR3 is TGTGCCAGCAGCTCGTCCGGGACTTCGGGGTACTTC.

In its sample, this clone was seen once. The rearrangement joins TRBV2 to TRBJ2-1; D may be TRBD1 (5 bases). CDR1 and CDR2 (germline): SNHLY, FYNNEI. The CDR3 is made up of 10 amino acids. The germline V and J ends were trimmed by 8 bases and 13 bases, with 12 bases remaining between them. CDR3 DNA: TGTGCCAGCGCCGTTGGGGCACAGTTCTTC. This encodes CASAVGAQFF.

This rearrangement joins TRBV30 to TRBJ2-7; D is possibly TRBD1 (6 bases). The germline V gene has CDR1 GTSNPN and CDR2 SVGIG (reference sequence). Trimming stripped 3 bases from V and 2 bases from J, with 14 bases between. The CDR3 has 14 amino acids. DNA for the CDR3: TGTGCCTGGAGCGTGGGGGCGGGCGCCTACGAGCAGTACGTC. Protein: CAWSVGAGAYEQYV.

The chain employs TRBV5-4 and TRBJ2-3; 12 bases match TRBD2. The V and J ends lost 0 bases and 5 bases, in that order; junction bases with no gene match: 1. This CDR3 spans 15 amino acids. Germline V gives CDR1 SGHNT, CDR2 YYREEE (reference sequence). As DNA, the CDR3 is TGTGCCAGCAGCTTGGAGGGACTAGCGGGAGATACGCAGTATTTT. Translating gives CASSLEGLAGDTQYF.

The rearrangement uses TRBV5-1 and TRBJ2-3; D might be TRBD2 (6 bases). CDR1 is SGHRS and CDR2 is YFSETQ in the germline V gene. This CDR3 contains 19 residues. Trimming stripped 4 bases from V and 2 bases from J, with 26 bases between. CDR3 DNA sequence: TGCGCCAGCAGCCCGACCACCGGCGGGGCCTACTCGGCCACAGATACGCAGTATTTT. Its protein product is CASSPTTGGAYSATDTQYF.

This rearrangement joins TRBV11-2 to TRBJ1-3; TRBD1 is a possible D gene (5 bases). CDR1 is SGHAT, CDR2 FQNNGV, per germline. The CDR3 loop spans 14 amino acids. Deletions cut 5 bases from V and 11 bases from J, with 19 bases between. The CDR3, as DNA: TGTGCCAGCAGCCCGCCCCGACAGCCGAAGGCCATATATTTT. Translation gives CASSPPRQPKAIYF.

J is TRBJ2-1 and V is TRBV10-3, with 8 bases matching TRBD2. The CDR3 consists of 12 residues. The V segment lost 10 bases and the J segment 5 bases; nucleotides outside the gene matches: 4. The germline V gene has CDR1 ENHRY and CDR2 SYGVKD. The DNA for the CDR3 is TGTGCCACCGGGACTAGAAACAATGAGCAGTTCTTC. This codes for CATGTRNNEQFF.

The V call is TRBV30, the J call TRBJ2-5; D call uncertain. CDR1 is GTSNPN and CDR2 is SVGIG in the germline V gene (reference sequence). Trimming left V 3 bases short and J 5 bases short, with 7 bases between. The CDR3 extends over 11 amino acids. Written as DNA, the CDR3 is TGTGCCTGGAGCGCCGCGGAGACCCAGTACTTC. Translating gives CAWSAAETQYF.

The chain joins TRBV5-6 to TRBJ2-7; D tentatively reads TRBD1 or TRBD2 (5 bases each). The germline V and J ends were trimmed by 4 bases and 7 bases, with 15 bases remaining between them. This CDR3 region has 13 residues. Germline V gene data show CDR1 as SGHDT and CDR2 as YYEEEE. CDR3 DNA: TGTGCCAGCAGCCTCCGGGTGGGGGATGAGCAGTACTTC. Its protein is CASSLRVGDEQYF.

This chain joins TRBV19 and TRBJ1-2; the D gene is possibly TRBD1 (5 bases). The CDR3 consists of 14 residues. Trimming cost V 11 bases and J 4 bases, with 20 bases left between them. CDR1 is LNHDA, CDR2 SQIVND, per germline (reference sequence). Written as DNA, the CDR3 is TGTGCCGTCCGACCTGGGCAGGGCGCCTATGGCTACACCTTC. Protein: CAVRPGQGAYGYTF.

This clone was recorded a few times. The rearrangement uses TRBV5-1 and TRBJ2-7; D possibly corresponds to TRBD2 (5 bases). The CDR3 contains 12 residues. With 2 bases removed from V and 6 bases from J, the gap between germline ends came to 9 bases. CDR1 and CDR2 from the germline V gene are SGHRS and YFSETQ. CDR3 region: CASSFSGAEQYF. The CDR3 bases are TGCGCCAGCAGCTTCAGCGGTGCCGAGCAGTACTTC.

This clone was detected only a few times. The sample contains more than one DNA sequence encoding this CDR3. V usage is TRBV4-1 and J usage is TRBJ1-2; possible D gene TRBD1, 6 bases. CDR1 MGHRA and CDR2 YSYEKL come from the germline V gene. V lost 1 base to trimming and J lost 7 bases, with 7 bases between them. This CDR3 has 12 residues. The CDR3 is CASSQAGAGYTF. The CDR3 DNA follows: TGCGCCAGCAGCCAAGCAGGGGCTGGCTACACCTTC.

This clone has only a few counts. The rearrangement links TRBV2 to TRBJ1-2; 7 nucleotides match TRBD1. The CDR3 length is 14 residues. CDR1 and CDR2 from the germline V gene are SNHLY and FYNNEI. Trimming removed 4 bases from V and 7 bases from J; junction bases left unmatched: 9. The CDR3 sequence: CASSVQGVMGGYTF. CDR3 in DNA: TGTGCCAGCAGTGTCCAGGGGGTGATGGGTGGCTACACCTTC.

The V and J genes are TRBV5-1 and TRBJ2-7, with D tentatively TRBD1 (5 bases). The CDR3 has 13 residues. Trimming removed 4 bases from V and 3 bases from J, with 11 bases in between. The germline V gene has CDR1 SGHRS and CDR2 YFSETQ. The DNA for the CDR3 is TGCGCCAGCAGCCTGACAGCCGACTACGAGCAGTACGTC. This codes for CASSLTADYEQYV.

This clone was observed a few times. The J gene is TRBJ1-2, the V gene TRBV7-9, with D unresolved. Germline values: CDR1 SEHNR, CDR2 FQNEAQ (reference sequence). The V end was cut by 5 bases, the J end by 8 bases, with 18 bases between. There are 14 residues in the CDR3. The CDR3, as DNA: TGTGCCAGCAGCACCAGCCCGGGATCGAAAGGCTACACCTTC. It yields the protein CASSTSPGSKGYTF.

The chain uses TRBV27 and TRBJ2-4, with D possibly matching TRBD2 (5 bases). Trimming took off 7 bases at V and 7 bases at J, with 14 bases between the two ends. CDR1 and CDR2 (germline): MNHEY, SMNVEV (reference sequence). This CDR3 contains 13 residues. CDR3 sequence: CASTSPGWNIQYF. CDR3 nucleotides: TGTGCCAGCACTTCCCCGGGGTGGAACATTCAGTACTTC.

This chain uses TRBV27 with TRBJ2-4; 8 bases fit TRBD2. Looked up from germline, CDR1 is MNHEY and CDR2 is SMNVEV (reference sequence). V lost 8 bases and J lost 0; bases outside the gene matches: 12. The CDR3 runs to 17 residues. CDR3 in amino acids: CASSLGGGLVAKNIQYF. CDR3 in DNA: TGTGCCAGCTCTTTGGGCGGGGGGCTGGTAGCCAAAAACATTCAGTACTTC.

The J gene is TRBJ2-1, the V gene TRBV19; D possibly corresponds to TRBD2 (6 bases). Germline CDR1 is LNHDA and CDR2 is SQIVND (reference sequence). Trimming stripped 0 bases from V and 1 base from J, with 7 bases between. This CDR3 region has 15 residues. Written as DNA, the CDR3 is TGTGCCAGTAGTATAGATCGGGGGTCCTACAATGAGCAGTTCTTC. Amino acid sequence: CASSIDRGSYNEQFF.

The sample holds a few counts of this clone. The chain joins TRBV7-2 to TRBJ1-3; 9 bases are a match to TRBD1. Germline loops: CDR1 SGHTA, CDR2 FQGNSA. V lost 6 bases, J lost 4 bases, and 7 bases stayed unmatched. The CDR3 loop spans 15 amino acids. In nucleotides, the CDR3 is TGTGCCAGCAGACCACACGGGACAGGGGGAAACACCATATATTTT. Its translation: CASRPHGTGGNTIYF.

The J gene is TRBJ1-1, the V gene TRBV11-2, with D unclear. Trimming pared 4 bases from V and 2 bases from J, leaving 11 bases between. This CDR3 contains 14 residues. Looked up from germline, CDR1 is SGHAT and CDR2 is FQNNGV. CDR3 sequence (DNA): TGTGCCAGCAGCTATATTCCTCTCAACACTGAAGCTTTCTTT. This codes for CASSYIPLNTEAFF.

The chain has TRBV27 and TRBJ2-2; D ambiguous. Germline V lookup: CDR1 MNHEY, CDR2 SMNVEV (reference sequence). The CDR3 has 17 amino acids. Trimming removed 3 bases at V and 1 base at J, with 15 bases between. CDR3 sequence reads: CASSFLAASKNTGELFF. The CDR3 DNA reads TGTGCCAGCAGTTTCCTGGCTGCGAGTAAGAACACCGGGGAGCTGTTTTTT.